The 19 T cell receptor beta chains presented below share a single source sample, sequenced in a study of molecular identifiers for immune sequencing clone quantification. MiXCR was run by TCRdb on the PCR reads, yielding one entry per CDR3 protein. This sample has about 9,700 distinct CDR3 sequences, with roughly a fifth found just once. The sequenced sample consisted of naive CD8+ T cells from blood, with Jurkat cell RNA spiked in. Documented subset: FACS-sorted CD8+CD4-CCR7+CD45RA+ naive T cells. The receptor source for this set is a human donor in good health. Some libraries in this study had Jurkat cell RNA spiked in.

This clonotype was seen repeatedly, ten times or more. The V and J genes are TRBV4-3 and TRBJ2-5; TRBD1 might be the D (6 bases). The V end was cut by 0 bases, the J end by 2 bases, with 10 bases between. CDR3 length: 15 residues. Germline V gene sequence: CDR1 LGHNA, CDR2 YSLEER. As DNA, the CDR3 is TGCGCCAGCAGCCAAGATGGGGGCCCTCAAGAGACCCAGTACTTC. Protein: CASSQDGGPQETQYF.

This clonotype appeared many times. V gene TRBV6-1 combines with J gene TRBJ2-7, with 9 nucleotides matching TRBD1. CDR1 and CDR2 (germline): MNHNS, SASEGT. The V segment lost 7 bases and the J segment 3 bases; nucleotides outside the gene matches: 4. CDR3 size: 13 residues. The DNA of the CDR3 is TGTGCCAGCACTTGGACAGGGGTCTACGAGCAGTACTTC. Translation gives CASTWTGVYEQYF.

The chain uses TRBV12-3 or TRBV12-4 and TRBJ2-5; 10 bases agree with TRBD1. This CDR3 is built from 18 residues. The V gene end was trimmed by 11 bases and the J gene end by 5 bases; junction bases not matched to a gene: 23. CDR3 DNA sequence: TGTGCCCCTTCACGCCGGGACAGGGGTGTTTTCAGCGTTGAGACCCAGTACTTC. Its protein is CAPSRRDRGVFSVETQYF.

To note about this clonotype: An end of the junction differs from the germline gene, which may be a read error. This chain uses TRBV7-2 with TRBJ2-1; 8 positions match TRBD2. Germline values: CDR1 SGHTA, CDR2 FQGNSA. CDR3 length: 16 amino acids. CDR3 in amino acids: CASGLGVAGIHNEQFF. The CDR3 nucleotides read TGTGCCAGCGGCTTAGGGGTAGCGGGAATACACAATGAGCAGTTCTTC.

This clonotype counts as medium-sized (0.01 to 0.1%). CDR3: CASSYSTQAVTEETQYF. The CDR3, as DNA: TGTGCCAGCAGTTACTCGACTCAAGCGGTTACCGAAGAGACCCAGTACTTC. This chain connects TRBV6-5 to TRBJ2-5; maybe TRBD2 (5 bases). V shed 0 bases and J shed 3 bases, with 17 bases lying between them. CDR3 length: 17 residues. Germline assignment: CDR1 MNHEY and CDR2 SVGAGI.

Judged by abundance, this clonotype is medium-sized (0.01 to 0.1%). V gene TRBV7-6 combines with J gene TRBJ1-1; perhaps TRBD1 as D (6 bases). Germline CDR1 is SGHVS and CDR2 is FNYEAQ. The CDR3 is 14 residues long. V dropped 5 bases and J dropped 5 bases, with 15 bases sitting between them. The CDR3 spells CASSLMTGETEAFF. The DNA of the CDR3 is TGTGCCAGCAGCCTGATGACAGGAGAGACTGAAGCTTTCTTT.

A remark on this clonotype: Given a much more abundant clone one base away, this may be a read error. The chain is built from TRBV11-2 and TRBJ1-1; 8 nucleotides line up with TRBD1. The CDR3 is 16 amino acids. Germline CDR1 is SGHAT and CDR2 is FQNNGV. CDR3 sequence (DNA): TGTGCCAGCAGCTCCCCACAGGGGGTAAGTGGAACTGTAGCTTTCTTT. It translates to CASSSPQGVSGTVAFF.

In this sample, this clonotype is medium-sized. The rearrangement links TRBV3-1 to TRBJ2-7, with a weak D call TRBD1 (5 bases). The CDR3 is 14 amino acids. In germline, CDR1 is LGHDT, CDR2 YNNKEL (reference sequence). With 1 base removed from V and 2 bases from J, the gap between germline ends came to 9 bases. The CDR3 DNA reads as TGTGCCAGCAGCCAAGTGGGGCAGACCTACGAGCAGTACTTC. Protein: CASSQVGQTYEQYF.

This clonotype has at least ten counts. The V call is TRBV5-8, the J call TRBJ2-7; the D gene is possibly TRBD2 (5 bases). Trimming left V 0 bases short and J 2 bases short, with 9 bases between. Germline V gives CDR1 SGHTS, CDR2 YDEGEE. The CDR3 length is 14 residues. CDR3 sequence reads: CASSLGGSAYEQYF. Written as DNA, the CDR3 is TGTGCCAGCAGCTTGGGAGGGTCGGCCTACGAGCAGTACTTC.

Many counts were recorded for this clonotype. The chain combines TRBV11-2 with TRBJ1-1; D perhaps matches TRBD1 (5 bases). V was cut by 1 base and J by 6 bases, with 6 bases left in between. This CDR3 spans 12 amino acids. The germline CDR1 and CDR2 sequences are SGHAT and FQNNGV. The CDR3 loop is CASSLGGPEAFF. The CDR3 DNA reads as TGTGCCAGCAGCTTAGGGGGACCTGAAGCTTTCTTT.

This clonotype is deemed medium-sized. This chain joins TRBV5-5 and TRBJ2-7, with a weak D call TRBD2 (5 bases). CDR1 SGHKS and CDR2 YYEKEE come from the germline V gene (reference sequence). V lost 4 bases to trimming and J lost 4 bases, with 18 bases between them. The CDR3 has 15 amino acids. The CDR3 DNA follows: TGTGCCAGCAGCCACCACGACGAGGGTGGTTACGAGCAGTACTTC. Its protein is CASSHHDEGGYEQYF.

The table lists this clonotype with many counts. The chain has TRBV7-8 and TRBJ2-7; D remains unclear. V gave up 1 base and J gave up 2 bases, with 12 bases separating them. CDR1 and CDR2 (germline): SGHVS, FQNEAQ. The CDR3 is made up of 15 amino acids. DNA of the CDR3: TGTGCCAGCAGCTTAGAAGACGGTACTACCTACGAGCAGTACTTC. It is translated as CASSLEDGTTYEQYF.

This clonotype was observed many times. The genes are TRBV11-3 and TRBJ2-7, with D hard to call. The V end lost 5 bases, the J end lost 4 bases, and 12 bases lay between the germline ends. CDR1 and CDR2 (germline): SGHNT, YENEEA. The CDR3 has 13 amino acids. In DNA, the CDR3 is TGTGCCAGCAGCCCCTGGCCTACTTACGAGCAGTACTTC. Translating gives CASSPWPTYEQYF.

In this sample, this clonotype is medium-sized. The gene calls are TRBV29-1 and TRBJ2-3, with a weak D call TRBD1 (5 bases). The CDR3 sequence is 15 residues long. V was shortened by 6 bases and J by 0 bases, with 16 bases between the two germline ends. Germline CDR1 is SQVTM and CDR2 is ANQGSEA. As DNA, the CDR3 is TGCAGCGTCGACCTGTTACAGGCGAGCACAGATACGCAGTATTTT. Translation: CSVDLLQASTDTQYF.

The sample holds many counts of this clonotype. The CDR3 here is CASSLGPLWADEQFF. For the CDR3, the DNA is TGTGCCAGCAGCTTAGGGCCCCTTTGGGCCGATGAGCAGTTCTTC. The chain has TRBV7-6 and TRBJ2-1; D is undetermined. This CDR3 has 15 residues. V was clipped by 1 base and J by 8 bases, with 15 bases between them. CDR1 and CDR2 (germline): SGHVS, FNYEAQ.

As to this clonotype: This sequence may be a read error, since a much larger clone differs from it by one base. The chain uses TRBV2 and TRBJ1-2; D is ambiguous. Germline CDR1 reads SNHLY; CDR2 reads FYNNEI. Trimming removed 4 bases from V and 0 bases from J, with 12 bases in between. The CDR3 covers 15 residues. CDR3 nucleotides: TGTGCCAGCAGTGGAACGGTCGGTTCTAACTATGGCTACACCTTC. Translated: CASSGTVGSNYGYTF.

This clonotype has a handful of counts. The CDR3, as DNA: TGTGCCAGCAGTAATGGAAACGACAGTCTGGAGACCCAGTACTTC. It specifies CASSNGNDSLETQYF. This chain uses TRBV7-9 with TRBJ2-5; TRBD1 is a possible D gene (5 bases). Germline loops: CDR1 SEHNR, CDR2 FQNEAQ (reference sequence). V lost 6 bases and J lost 5, with 19 bases in between. The CDR3 contains 15 residues.

Sample share makes this clonotype medium-sized. The chain recombines TRBV10-3 with TRBJ2-7; TRBD2 matches 14 bases. Germline V lookup: CDR1 ENHRY, CDR2 SYGVKD. This CDR3 comprises 14 residues. The V gene end was trimmed by 3 bases and the J gene end by 11 bases; junction bases not matched to a gene: 6. This chain's CDR3 is CAISDVGLAGAKYF. DNA of the CDR3: TGTGCCATCAGTGATGTGGGACTAGCGGGAGCAAAGTACTTC.

By its share, this clonotype is medium-sized (0.01 to 0.1%). Written as DNA, the CDR3 is TGTGCCAGCAGCTATGACAGATTTCAAGAGGGCTACACCTTC. Translation gives CASSYDRFQEGYTF. V gene TRBV6-5 combines with J gene TRBJ1-2, with TRBD1 as a possible D gene (5 bases). Germline-derived CDR1 and CDR2 are MNHEY and SVGAGI. With 6 bases removed from V and 8 bases from J, the gap between germline ends came to 19 bases. This CDR3 region has 14 residues.